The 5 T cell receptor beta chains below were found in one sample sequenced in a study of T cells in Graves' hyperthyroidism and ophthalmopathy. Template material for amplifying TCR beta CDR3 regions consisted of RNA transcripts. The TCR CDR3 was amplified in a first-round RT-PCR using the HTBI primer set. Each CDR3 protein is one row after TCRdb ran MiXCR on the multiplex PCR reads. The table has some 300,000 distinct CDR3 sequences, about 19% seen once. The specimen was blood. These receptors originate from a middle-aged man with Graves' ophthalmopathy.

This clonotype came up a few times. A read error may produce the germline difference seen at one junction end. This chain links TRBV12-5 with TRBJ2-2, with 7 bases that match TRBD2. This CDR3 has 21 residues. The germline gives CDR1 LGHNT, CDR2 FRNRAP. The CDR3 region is CASETSEPPDRGGESTEELFF. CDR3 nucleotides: TGTGCTAGTGAAACCTCAGAACCTCCAGATCGCGGGGGAGAGTCGACCGAGGAGCTGTTTTTT.

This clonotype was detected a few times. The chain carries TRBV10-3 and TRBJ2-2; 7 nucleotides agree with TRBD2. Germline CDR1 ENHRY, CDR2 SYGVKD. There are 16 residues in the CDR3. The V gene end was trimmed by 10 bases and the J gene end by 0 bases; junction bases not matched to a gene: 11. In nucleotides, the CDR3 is TGTGCCACGCTTAGCCGACTAGCAGCGAACACCGGGGAGCTGTTTTTT. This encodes CATLSRLAANTGELFF.

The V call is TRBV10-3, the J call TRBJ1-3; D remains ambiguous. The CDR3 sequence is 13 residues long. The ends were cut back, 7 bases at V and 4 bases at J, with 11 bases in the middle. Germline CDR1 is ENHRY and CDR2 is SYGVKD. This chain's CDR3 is CAITNSDGNTIYF. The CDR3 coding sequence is TGTGCCATCACCAACAGCGACGGAAACACCATATATTTT.

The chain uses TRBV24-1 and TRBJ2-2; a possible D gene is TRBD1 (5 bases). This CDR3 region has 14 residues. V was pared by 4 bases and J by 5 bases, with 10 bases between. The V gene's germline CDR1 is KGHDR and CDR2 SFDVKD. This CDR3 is CATSEAGKTGELFF. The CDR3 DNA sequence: TGTGCCACCAGTGAGGCAGGGAAGACCGGGGAGCTGTTTTTT.

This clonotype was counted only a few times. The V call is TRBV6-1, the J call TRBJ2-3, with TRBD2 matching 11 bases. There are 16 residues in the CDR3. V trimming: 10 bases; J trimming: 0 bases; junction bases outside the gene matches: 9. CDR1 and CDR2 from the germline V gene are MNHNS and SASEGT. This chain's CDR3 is CATSKASGRSTDTQYF. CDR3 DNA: TGTGCCACCAGCAAGGCTAGCGGGAGGAGCACAGATACGCAGTATTTT.